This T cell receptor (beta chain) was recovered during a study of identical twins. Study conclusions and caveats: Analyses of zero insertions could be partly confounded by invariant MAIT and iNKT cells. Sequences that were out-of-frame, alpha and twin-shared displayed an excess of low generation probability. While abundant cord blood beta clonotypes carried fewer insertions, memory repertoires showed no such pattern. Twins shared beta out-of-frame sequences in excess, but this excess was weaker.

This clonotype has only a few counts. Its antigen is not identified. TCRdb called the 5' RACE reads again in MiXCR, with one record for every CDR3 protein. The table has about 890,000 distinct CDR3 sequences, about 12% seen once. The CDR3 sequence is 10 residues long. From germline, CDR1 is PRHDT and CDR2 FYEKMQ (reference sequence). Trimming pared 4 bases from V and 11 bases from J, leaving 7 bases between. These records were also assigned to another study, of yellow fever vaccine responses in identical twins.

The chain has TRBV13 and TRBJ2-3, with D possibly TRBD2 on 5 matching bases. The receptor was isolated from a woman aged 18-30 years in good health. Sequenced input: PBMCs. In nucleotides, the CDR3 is TGTGCCAGCAGCTCCCGGGAGCAGTATTTT. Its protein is CASSSREQYF.